Listed below are T cell receptor beta chains from one sample, sequenced in a study of patients and donors after allogeneic stem cell transplantation. TCRdb reprocessed the RT-PCR reads with MiXCR, giving one entry per CDR3 protein. The profile shows approximately 20,000 distinct CDR3 sequences, approximately 5% of them singletons. Sequenced: blood, either unsorted or a sorted T cell fraction (not recorded which). The receptors stem from a human donor who was either an allogeneic HSCT recipient or a stem cell or donor lymphocyte infusion donor (not recorded which). It is not recorded whose cells these are; they may come from a transplant donor. The CDR3 runs from the conserved cysteine through the conserved F or W. D genes are given only for firm matches. Clone size, where shown, is once, few, many, or a class for clones that have expanded.

j_gene,abundance,v_gene,d_gene,CDR3nt,CDR3aa
TRBJ1-6,many,TRBV7-9,.,TGTGCCAGCCGGAGAGCTTATTCCGGGATCAATTCACCCCTCCACTTT,CASRRAYSGINSPLHF
TRBJ2-1,few,TRBV13,.,TGTGCCAGCAGCTACTGGGGGAATGAGCAGTTCTTC,CASSYWGNEQFF
TRBJ2-1,many,TRBV15,TRBD2,TGTGCCACCAGCAAAAGGGACTATTACAATGAGCAGTTCTTC,CATSKRDYYNEQFF
TRBJ2-5,.,TRBV11-3,TRBD2,TGTGCCAGCAGCTTATTCAGCGGGGGCCCCCAAGAGACCCAGTACTTC,CASSLFSGGPQETQYF
TRBJ1-6,many,TRBV5-8,.,TGTGCCAGCAGCCCCCGTAGGGTTGGGTCACCCCTCCACTTT,CASSPRRVGSPLHF
TRBJ2-1,.,TRBV11-3,TRBD2,TGTGCCAGCAGCCGAACATTACTAGCGGGATACAATGAGCAGTTCTTC,CASSRTLLAGYNEQFF
TRBJ1-1,many,TRBV4-1,.,TGCGCCAGCAGCCACCGACAGACTGAGGGGGACACTGAAGCTTTCTTT,CASSHRQTEGDTEAFF
TRBJ1-2,many,TRBV6-5,.,TGTGCCAGCAGTTACTCGAGGCAGGGAGCGGCTGGCTACACCTTC,CASSYSRQGAAGYTF
TRBJ2-5,many,TRBV12-3/TRBV12-4,TRBD2,TGTGCCAGCAGGATGCTAGCGGGGTCACAAGAGACCCAGTACTTC,CASRMLAGSQETQYF
TRBJ1-4,many,TRBV7-9,.,TGTGCCAGCAGTTTCCAGTTTACGATGGGAAATGAAAAACTGTTTTTT,CASSFQFTMGNEKLFF
TRBJ1-5,medium-sized,TRBV7-9,.,TGTGCCAGCAGCCCGCCGGGTTTTGGACAGCCCCAGCATTTT,CASSPPGFGQPQHF